A selection of T cell receptor beta chains follows, all from one sample in a study of T cells in Graves' hyperthyroidism and ophthalmopathy. TCRdb re-called the multiplex PCR reads with MiXCR, one entry per CDR3 protein. There are 540,000 or so distinct CDR3 sequences in the sample; around 45% occur only once, and over 15% lies in the top ten. The sequencing input was peripheral blood or thyroid tissue (not recorded which). The receptor set was obtained from an adult woman with Graves' disease, either hyperthyroidism or ophthalmopathy (not recorded which). CDR3s include the opening cysteine and the closing phenylalanine or tryptophan. A D gene is named only where the DNA matches it firmly. Clone size is stated in some rows and not others, as once, few, many or a class when expanded.

D gene	V gene	CDR3 length	J gene	clone size	CDR3 protein	CDR3 DNA
.	TRBV15	13	TRBJ1-1	.	CASSLGPSGELFF	TGTGCCAGCAGCTTAGGCCCGTCAGGGGAGCTTTTCTTT
TRBD2	TRBV5-4	15	TRBJ2-7	few	CASSRLAGGPEEQYF	TGTGCCAGCAGCCGACTAGCGGGAGGGCCTGAGGAGCAGTACTTC
.	TRBV5-5	15	TRBJ1-1	many	CASSLGHTDYTEAFF	TGTGCCAGCAGCTTGGGACACACAGACTACACTGAAGCTTTCTTT
.	TRBV11-2	13	TRBJ1-1	.	CASSYWGNTEAFF	TGTGCCAGCAGCTACTGGGGAAACACTGAAGCTTTCTTT
.	TRBV11-1	15	TRBJ1-6	.	CASSLGGPNGSPLHF	TGTGCCAGCAGCTTAGGAGGTCCGAATGGCTCACCCCTCCACTTT
.	TRBV7-9	13	TRBJ2-7	few	CASSETGPGEQYF	TGCGCCAGCAGTGAGACCGGACCCGGCGAGCAGTACTTC
.	TRBV19	14	TRBJ2-6	.	CASSKASGTNVLTF	TGTGCCAGTAGTAAGGCTTCTGGGACCAACGTCCTGACTTTC
.	TRBV7-9	14	TRBJ2-5	many	CASSLAGTQETQYF	TGTGCCAGCAGTTTGGCCGGGACCCAAGAGACCCAGTACTTC
.	TRBV7-9	17	TRBJ2-5	many	CASSYKPGQGNQETQYF	TGTGCCAGCAGCTATAAACCGGGGCAGGGCAATCAAGAGACCCAGTACTTC
TRBD1	TRBV10-3	14	TRBJ1-4	.	CASRPGQGVEKLFF	TGTGCCTCTCGACCGGGACAGGGGGTTGAAAAACTGTTTTTT
.	TRBV5-1	13	TRBJ1-2	.	CASSLGQGSASAF	TGCGCCAGCAGCTTAGGGCAGGGATCTGCTAGCGCCTTC
TRBD2	TRBV7-9	14	TRBJ2-7	few	CASSYAGGAYEQYF	TGTGCCAGCAGCTACGCGGGAGGCGCCTACGAGCAGTACTTC
.	TRBV20-1	14	TRBJ1-2	many	CSARVEGLGDGYTF	TGCAGTGCTAGAGTGGAGGGTTTGGGTGATGGCTACACCTTC
.	TRBV19	10	TRBJ2-6	.	CATEAYVLTF	TGTGCCACGGAGGCCTACGTCCTGACTTTC
.	TRBV10-3	14	TRBJ1-4	many	CAIWAGATNEKLFF	TGTGCCATCTGGGCAGGGGCAACTAATGAAAAACTGTTTTTT
.	TRBV5-1	12	TRBJ1-1	.	CASSLGVAGAFF	TGCGCCAGCAGCTTGGGGGTAGCGGGAGCTTTCTTT